The sample holds one count of the clone carrying this T cell receptor beta chain. Antigen: not known. Its ends do not fully match the called genes, so a read error is possible. The data are from a study of cytomegalovirus exposure and HLA in healthy donors. Findings and caveats of the study: DRB1 showed the most TCR associations and HLA-C the fewest in a later analysis, as rates varied by HLA locus. Most sequenced TCRs were rare (though some public TCRs occurred in many donors). Cytomegalovirus association was assigned to 150 to 200 TCR beta chains.

The donors gave bone marrow, and they were healthy. 60 Vbeta and 13 Jbeta primers were used in PCR. Clones were sequenced by immunoSEQ multiplex PCR, and TCRdb holds only the in-frame ones, with some missing. The sample contains under 150,000 clones, more than 60% of which appear only once. The CDR3 has 15 residues. Germline lookup yields CDR1 SGHRS and CDR2 YFSETQ. The chain combines TRBV5-1 with TRBJ2-4, with TRBD2 as a possible D gene (5 bases). The TCR comes from a woman aged 40 to 50 in good health and CMV-seronegative. Sample: PBMCs. The CDR3 nucleotides read TGCGCCAGCAGCCGAGGTCGGGAAGCCAAAAACAGTCAGTACTTC. Translated: CASSRGREAKNSQYF.